The T cell receptor beta chain described here comes from a study of OX40 agonist ivuxolimab in advanced cancers. In the study overall: Ivuxolimab, which is an agonistic anti-OX40 (CD134) antibody, was administered to the patients. All patients had ivuxolimab intravenously every 2 weeks at 0.01 to 10 mg/kg. Of the participants, under 50% had some prior anti-PD-1, anti-PD-L1 or anti-CTLA-4 therapy, which was allowed.

Worth noting for this clone: What it binds is unknown.

The CDR3 extends over 13 amino acids. Germline V CDR1 and CDR2: GTSNPN, SVGIG (reference sequence). The V end lost 3 bases, the J end lost 8 bases, and 11 bases lay between the germline ends. This table comes from immunoSEQ multiplex PCR, and its TCRdb copy is limited to in-frame clones, with some not included. The sample lists about 80,000 clones; roughly 88% were seen once. Notes on the study in general: Among expanded peripheral T cells, antigen specificity went undetermined.

Sequencing used CD4+ or CD8+ T cells sorted from blood, obtained in a trial of the OX40 agonist ivuxolimab. This chain links TRBV30 with TRBJ1-6; D might be TRBD1 (5 bases). The TCR was taken from an adult with an advanced solid tumor such as melanoma, head and neck, liver or kidney cancer. The CDR3 bases are TGTGCCTGGAGGAACAGGTTTGATTCACCCCTCCACTTT. It is translated as CAWRNRFDSPLHF.